A selection of T cell receptor beta chains follows, all from one sample in a study of T-cell reconstitution after alpha-beta-depleted transplantation in children. TCRdb analysed the PCR reads with MiXCR anew, one entry per CDR3 protein. The table shows 19,000 or so distinct CDR3 sequences, with 10% to 15% occurring only once. The sequencing used PBMCs, mostly from graft donor cells, collected 60 days after TCRalphabeta/CD19-depleted stem cell transplant. These receptors all come from a female patient aged 2 to 10 who had a stem cell transplant for congenital amegakaryocytic thrombocytopenia, so the T cells may come from the graft donor. CDR3s include the opening cysteine and the closing phenylalanine or tryptophan. A D gene is named only where the DNA matches it firmly. The size field is filled for only some rows; it gives once, few, many or a size class.

TRBJ2-2	.	TRBV28	TRBD2	CASRGGSGDTGELFF	TGTGCCAGCAGGGGCGGGAGTGGCGACACCGGGGAGCTGTTTTTT
TRBJ1-5	few	TRBV20-1	.	CSAAGLSNQPQHF	TGCAGTGCTGCGGGCCTAAGCAATCAGCCCCAGCATTTT
TRBJ2-7	.	TRBV20-1	TRBD1	CSARGTADYEQYF	TGCAGTGCTAGGGGGACAGCGGACTACGAGCAGTACTTC
TRBJ2-5	medium-sized	TRBV12-3/TRBV12-4	.	CASTLGAGLETQYF	TGTGCCAGCACCCTCGGCGCAGGGTTAGAGACCCAGTACTTC
TRBJ2-1	.	TRBV3-1	TRBD2	CATCPLAGGIGGYNEQFF	TGTGCCACCTGCCCACTAGCGGGAGGAATTGGAGGATACAATGAGCAGTTCTTC
TRBJ2-1	many	TRBV5-1	.	CASSPYEPYLYGSNEQFF	TGCGCCAGCAGTCCCTATGAGCCTTACTTATACGGGAGCAATGAGCAGTTCTTC
TRBJ2-7	many	TRBV12-3/TRBV12-4	TRBD2	CASSLGVLTSGAYEQYF	TGTGCCAGCAGTTTAGGGGTTTTGACTAGCGGGGCCTACGAGCAGTACTTC
TRBJ2-7	many	TRBV5-1	TRBD2	CASQASGRIYEQYF	TGCGCCAGCCAAGCTAGCGGGAGGATCTACGAGCAGTACTTC
TRBJ1-1	medium-sized	TRBV9	.	CASSVGSLMNTEAFF	TGTGCCAGCAGCGTCGGCAGCCTCATGAACACTGAAGCTTTCTTT
TRBJ2-7	many	TRBV27	.	CASAAGTSYEQYF	TGTGCCAGCGCCGCCGGGACCTCCTACGAGCAGTACTTC
TRBJ2-3	.	TRBV12-3/TRBV12-4	TRBD2	CASCDYGASGTLGADTQYF	TGTGCCAGCTGCGACTACGGGGCTAGCGGGACCCTGGGGGCAGATACGCAGTATTTT
TRBJ2-1	many	TRBV5-6	TRBD2	CASSLLRTSGNDEQFF	TGTGCCAGCAGCTTGCTCAGGACTAGCGGGAACGATGAGCAGTTCTTC
TRBJ2-7	many	TRBV27	TRBD1	CASRTGGAYEQYF	TGTGCCAGCAGGACAGGGGGCGCCTACGAGCAGTACTTC
TRBJ2-7	.	TRBV2	.	CASSERGRGQGEQYF	TGTGCCAGCAGTGAAAGGGGGAGGGGGCAAGGGGAGCAGTACTTC
TRBJ2-1	many	TRBV5-4	TRBD2	CASSLGLAETNEQFF	TGTGCCAGCAGTCTCGGACTAGCGGAGACGAATGAGCAGTTCTTC